This T cell receptor beta chain originates from a study of OX40 agonist ivuxolimab in advanced cancers. On the study more broadly: Eligibility admitted prior anti-PD-1, anti-PD-L1 or anti-CTLA-4 therapy; approximately 40% had some.

Regarding the study as a whole: The work left the antigen specificity of expanded peripheral T cells undetermined. Clonal expansion among partial responders at 0.1-3.0 mg/kg ranked near the lowest.

CDR1 is MNHNS, CDR2 SASEGT, per germline. The CDR3 has 15 amino acids. The protocol was immunoSEQ multiplex PCR, while the TCRdb copy is restricted to in-frame clones and leaves out a portion. The repertoire holds tens of thousands of clones, with approximately 91% as singletons. Concerning this clone: The target antigen is unknown.

The rearrangement joins TRBV6-1 to TRBJ1-1, with unresolved D. The sequence was collected from an adult with an advanced solid tumor such as melanoma, head and neck, liver or kidney cancer. This specimen consisted of CD4+ or CD8+ T cells sorted from blood, obtained in a trial of the OX40 agonist ivuxolimab. CDR3 residues: CGTTPGSGPGTEAFF. The DNA of the CDR3 is TGTGGAACTACGCCGGGGTCCGGGCCGGGCACTGAAGCTTTCTTT.